These T cell receptor beta chains were read from a single sample in a study of cytomegalovirus exposure and HLA in healthy donors. Some clones are missing from TCRdb's copy, which holds only in-frame ones; the method was immunoSEQ multiplex PCR. The table lists over 130,000 clones, roughly three quarters of them singletons, with around 3.2% in the top ten. Sequencing was carried out using PBMCs. Receptors originate from a human donor in good health. Both conserved end residues are part of each CDR3. The order of the fields is CDR3 DNA, CDR3 protein, J gene, V gene, D gene, clone size. A D gene is named only where the DNA matches it firmly. Size values are once, few and many counts, or a class for expanded clones, and some rows have none.

TGTGCCAGCACCCTCGGCCCACAGGGAGGGGCAGATACGCAGTATTTT,CASTLGPQGGADTQYF,TRBJ2-3,TRBV5-6,-,once
TGTGCCAGCAGCTTAACGGTCAGTACCGAAGCTTTCTTT,CASSLTVSTEAFF,TRBJ1-1,TRBV7-3,-,-
TGTGCCAGCAGCTTATCCGTGAACACTGAAGCTTTCTTT,CASSLSVNTEAFF,TRBJ1-1,TRBV7-2,-,-
TGTGCCAGCCGCCTAGCGGACAATGAGCAGTTCTTC,CASRLADNEQFF,TRBJ2-1,TRBV6-1,TRBD2,-
TGTGCCAGCAGTTACTCTTTCCGGGAGCGGACTGGCTACCCCTTC,CASSYSFRERTGYPF,TRBJ1-2,TRBV6-5,-,-
TGTGCCAGTAGTTCCATCGAGGAGGGTTCGGGCGAGCAGTACTTC,CASSSIEEGSGEQYF,TRBJ2-7,TRBV19,-,-
TGTGCCAGCAGCCAGGTAGCGGGGGGGCGTGTAGATACGCAGTATTTT,CASSQVAGGRVDTQYF,TRBJ2-3,TRBV5-6,TRBD2,-
TGTGCCAGCAGTCCCCGAACGCTAGCGGAATACTACAATGAGCAGTTCTTC,CASSPRTLAEYYNEQFF,TRBJ2-1,TRBV7-8,TRBD2,-
TGTGCCAGCAGCTTCGGTCTTAACAATGAGCAGTTCTTC,CASSFGLNNEQFF,TRBJ2-1,TRBV7-3,-,few
TGTGCCAGCAGTTCGACAGGGGTTGAGACCCAGTACTTC,CASSSTGVETQYF,TRBJ2-5,TRBV28,TRBD1,once
TGTGCCAGCAGCATCTTAACAGTACGAGCGAACACCGGGGAGCTGTTTTTT,CASSILTVRANTGELFF,TRBJ2-2,TRBV13,-,-
TGCAGCGTTGAAGTTGGGGGGACAGGGGCTCTCTTT,CSVEVGGTGALF,TRBJ1-1,TRBV29-1,TRBD1,-
TGCGCCAGCAGCCAGGTGGTCTGGGTAAGCGCCGAAGCTTTCTTT,CASSQVVWVSAEAFF,TRBJ1-1,TRBV4-1,-,-
TGTGCCAGCAACCACAGGGGAGCCTACGAGCAGTACTTC,CASNHRGAYEQYF,TRBJ2-7,TRBV7-8,TRBD1,-
TGCGCCAGCAGTATGGGACAGGCTAACTATGGCTACACCTTC,CASSMGQANYGYTF,TRBJ1-2,TRBV5-1,TRBD1,-
TGTGCCAGCCAGGGACTAGCGGGAGGGAGTGAGCAGTTCTTC,CASQGLAGGSEQFF,TRBJ2-1,TRBV19,TRBD2,-
TGTGCCAGTGTAGGGCCCCGACAGACTAACTATGGCTACACCTTC,CASVGPRQTNYGYTF,TRBJ1-2,TRBV28,-,-
TGTGCCAGCAGGGAAGTCAACGATCGGGGCTACACCTTC,CASREVNDRGYTF,TRBJ1-2,TRBV25-1,-,-
TGCGCCAGCAGCCAAGAGTACGGGTGGGTGTACGAGCAGTACTTC,CASSQEYGWVYEQYF,TRBJ2-7,TRBV4-3,-,-
TGCGCCAGCAGTTCGGACTCCCGAGGTGCGACCCAGTACTTC,CASSSDSRGATQYF,TRBJ2-5,TRBV10-1,-,-
TGTGCCAGCAGCTTCTTAGGGGCAGATACGCAGTATTTT,CASSFLGADTQYF,TRBJ2-3,TRBV5-8,-,-
TGTGCCAGCAGCCCCGACGAGGTGGGTCCGGTCTATGGCTACACCTTC,CASSPDEVGPVYGYTF,TRBJ1-2,TRBV7-9,-,-
TGTGCAAGTCGTCAACAGCTGAACCAAGAGACCCAGTACTTC,CASRQQLNQETQYF,TRBJ2-5,TRBV12-2,-,few
TGTGCCAGCAGCATCTTCGGGACAGGGAACACTGAAGCTTTCTTT,CASSIFGTGNTEAFF,TRBJ1-1,TRBV6-6,TRBD1,few
TGCGCCAGCAGCCAAGCGGGACAGGGATCCTATGGCTACACCTTC,CASSQAGQGSYGYTF,TRBJ1-2,TRBV4-3,TRBD1,few
TGCGCCAGCAGCTCGCGATCAACTCTAAATGATGGCTACACCTTC,CASSSRSTLNDGYTF,TRBJ1-2,TRBV5-1,-,few
TGTGCCAGCAGTTTATTCTTTGGGACAGATCAGCCCCAGCATTTT,CASSLFFGTDQPQHF,TRBJ1-5,TRBV27,TRBD1,few
TGCAGTGCGACGACAGACGAAAAACTGTTTTTT,CSATTDEKLFF,TRBJ1-4,TRBV20-1,-,-
TGCGCCAGCAGTGAGTTGAGGGCGGGCGAGCAGTACTTC,CASSELRAGEQYF,TRBJ2-7,TRBV10-1,-,-
TGTGCCTGGAGACAGGGCGATACCTATGGCTACACCTTC,CAWRQGDTYGYTF,TRBJ1-2,TRBV30,-,-
TGCGCCAGCAGCAATGTCGTGAACACTGAAGCTTTCTTT,CASSNVVNTEAFF,TRBJ1-1,TRBV5-1,-,once
TGTGCCAGCAGTTTATCGAGGGGGTCAGAGCAGTACTTC,CASSLSRGSEQYF,TRBJ2-7,TRBV27,-,-
TGCGCCAGCAACCCGTCTTCAGGGGAATACACTGAAGCTTTCTTT,CASNPSSGEYTEAFF,TRBJ1-1,TRBV5-1,-,few
TGTGCCAGCAGCTTGGCGGGACAGGGGCGCGAGCAGTACTTC,CASSLAGQGREQYF,TRBJ2-7,TRBV5-6,TRBD1,once
TGTGCCAGTAGTATAGCAGTTACAACTGAAGCTTTCTTT,CASSIAVTTEAFF,TRBJ1-1,TRBV19,-,-
TGTGCCAGCAGACCTAGGACAGACTATGGCTACACCTTC,CASRPRTDYGYTF,TRBJ1-2,TRBV2,-,-
TGTGCCAGCAGCTTAAAGGAGACCCCGGGCACTGAAGCTTTCTTT,CASSLKETPGTEAFF,TRBJ1-1,TRBV7-3,-,-
TGTGCCAGCAGCTTGGCGGGTCGCATTGCTAGCACAGATACGCAGTATTTT,CASSLAGRIASTDTQYF,TRBJ2-3,TRBV5-4,-,once
TGCGCCAGCAGCCAAGATCCAGGACAGGGGACTGAGCAGTTCTTC,CASSQDPGQGTEQFF,TRBJ2-1,TRBV4-1,TRBD1,-
TGTGCCAGCAGCTTAGGGGACAGGGGGCGCTCCTACGAGCAGTACTTC,CASSLGDRGRSYEQYF,TRBJ2-7,TRBV7-2,TRBD1,-
TGCGCCAGCAGCTCGGGGATCGAGGGACAGGTCGCTAATGAAAAACTGTTTTTT,CASSSGIEGQVANEKLFF,TRBJ1-4,TRBV5-1,TRBD1,-
TGCAGCGTGACCGACGACAGGGGGGGATACGAGCAGTACTTC,CSVTDDRGGYEQYF,TRBJ2-7,TRBV29-1,TRBD1,-
TGCGCCAGCAGCCTGGGACAGGGGCGGACTGAAGCTTTCTTT,CASSLGQGRTEAFF,TRBJ1-1,TRBV5-1,TRBD1,-
TGTGCCAGTCGGCAGGGGGACACTGAAGCTTTCTTT,CASRQGDTEAFF,TRBJ1-1,TRBV19,TRBD1,-
TGTGCCAGCAGCGTACGGGGGGACTCTTACTCCTACGAGCAGTACTTC,CASSVRGDSYSYEQYF,TRBJ2-7,TRBV9,TRBD2,-
TGTGCCAGCAAACCAGCGGGGCCCTACGAGCAGTACTTC,CASKPAGPYEQYF,TRBJ2-7,TRBV11-2,TRBD2,-
TGTGCCACCAGCTGGGACAGGGGAAACACTGAAGCTTTCTTT,CATSWDRGNTEAFF,TRBJ1-1,TRBV15,TRBD1,-
TGCGCCAGCAGCCCCCCGCGAGACAGGGGGCGCATATCACCCCTCCACTTT,CASSPPRDRGRISPLHF,TRBJ1-6,TRBV4-1,TRBD1,-
TGCAGTGCGGGGATGGGGAATGAGCAGTTCTTC,CSAGMGNEQFF,TRBJ2-1,TRBV29-1,-,-
TGTGCCAGCAGCTCACAGGGGGAGGGCTACACCTTC,CASSSQGEGYTF,TRBJ1-2,TRBV7-9,TRBD1,-
TGTGCCAGCAGTCAGATACAGGGGGATCAGCCCCAGCATTTT,CASSQIQGDQPQHF,TRBJ1-5,TRBV27,TRBD1,once
TGTGCCAGCAGCTTTAGGACAGGGAACTCCTACGAGCAGTACTTC,CASSFRTGNSYEQYF,TRBJ2-7,TRBV11-2,TRBD1,-
TGTGCCAGCAGCCCGCCCGGGACTAGCGGGAGAGGTGGGTCCTACGAGCAGTACTTC,CASSPPGTSGRGGSYEQYF,TRBJ2-7,TRBV7-9,TRBD2,-
TGTGCCAGCTCAACCAAAGAGGGTTATGGCTACACCTTC,CASSTKEGYGYTF,TRBJ1-2,TRBV18,-,-
TGTGCCACCCGACCTGGGACTAGCATGGATGAGCAGTTCTTC,CATRPGTSMDEQFF,TRBJ2-1,TRBV10-3,TRBD2,once
TGTGCCAGCAGCCCCTGGGGAGGGGGGCCTCTCACAGATACGCAGTATTTT,CASSPWGGGPLTDTQYF,TRBJ2-3,TRBV9,-,few
TGTGCCAGCAGTGATTGGGGAGGAAATAGCTCCTACGAGCAGTACTTC,CASSDWGGNSSYEQYF,TRBJ2-7,TRBV2,-,-